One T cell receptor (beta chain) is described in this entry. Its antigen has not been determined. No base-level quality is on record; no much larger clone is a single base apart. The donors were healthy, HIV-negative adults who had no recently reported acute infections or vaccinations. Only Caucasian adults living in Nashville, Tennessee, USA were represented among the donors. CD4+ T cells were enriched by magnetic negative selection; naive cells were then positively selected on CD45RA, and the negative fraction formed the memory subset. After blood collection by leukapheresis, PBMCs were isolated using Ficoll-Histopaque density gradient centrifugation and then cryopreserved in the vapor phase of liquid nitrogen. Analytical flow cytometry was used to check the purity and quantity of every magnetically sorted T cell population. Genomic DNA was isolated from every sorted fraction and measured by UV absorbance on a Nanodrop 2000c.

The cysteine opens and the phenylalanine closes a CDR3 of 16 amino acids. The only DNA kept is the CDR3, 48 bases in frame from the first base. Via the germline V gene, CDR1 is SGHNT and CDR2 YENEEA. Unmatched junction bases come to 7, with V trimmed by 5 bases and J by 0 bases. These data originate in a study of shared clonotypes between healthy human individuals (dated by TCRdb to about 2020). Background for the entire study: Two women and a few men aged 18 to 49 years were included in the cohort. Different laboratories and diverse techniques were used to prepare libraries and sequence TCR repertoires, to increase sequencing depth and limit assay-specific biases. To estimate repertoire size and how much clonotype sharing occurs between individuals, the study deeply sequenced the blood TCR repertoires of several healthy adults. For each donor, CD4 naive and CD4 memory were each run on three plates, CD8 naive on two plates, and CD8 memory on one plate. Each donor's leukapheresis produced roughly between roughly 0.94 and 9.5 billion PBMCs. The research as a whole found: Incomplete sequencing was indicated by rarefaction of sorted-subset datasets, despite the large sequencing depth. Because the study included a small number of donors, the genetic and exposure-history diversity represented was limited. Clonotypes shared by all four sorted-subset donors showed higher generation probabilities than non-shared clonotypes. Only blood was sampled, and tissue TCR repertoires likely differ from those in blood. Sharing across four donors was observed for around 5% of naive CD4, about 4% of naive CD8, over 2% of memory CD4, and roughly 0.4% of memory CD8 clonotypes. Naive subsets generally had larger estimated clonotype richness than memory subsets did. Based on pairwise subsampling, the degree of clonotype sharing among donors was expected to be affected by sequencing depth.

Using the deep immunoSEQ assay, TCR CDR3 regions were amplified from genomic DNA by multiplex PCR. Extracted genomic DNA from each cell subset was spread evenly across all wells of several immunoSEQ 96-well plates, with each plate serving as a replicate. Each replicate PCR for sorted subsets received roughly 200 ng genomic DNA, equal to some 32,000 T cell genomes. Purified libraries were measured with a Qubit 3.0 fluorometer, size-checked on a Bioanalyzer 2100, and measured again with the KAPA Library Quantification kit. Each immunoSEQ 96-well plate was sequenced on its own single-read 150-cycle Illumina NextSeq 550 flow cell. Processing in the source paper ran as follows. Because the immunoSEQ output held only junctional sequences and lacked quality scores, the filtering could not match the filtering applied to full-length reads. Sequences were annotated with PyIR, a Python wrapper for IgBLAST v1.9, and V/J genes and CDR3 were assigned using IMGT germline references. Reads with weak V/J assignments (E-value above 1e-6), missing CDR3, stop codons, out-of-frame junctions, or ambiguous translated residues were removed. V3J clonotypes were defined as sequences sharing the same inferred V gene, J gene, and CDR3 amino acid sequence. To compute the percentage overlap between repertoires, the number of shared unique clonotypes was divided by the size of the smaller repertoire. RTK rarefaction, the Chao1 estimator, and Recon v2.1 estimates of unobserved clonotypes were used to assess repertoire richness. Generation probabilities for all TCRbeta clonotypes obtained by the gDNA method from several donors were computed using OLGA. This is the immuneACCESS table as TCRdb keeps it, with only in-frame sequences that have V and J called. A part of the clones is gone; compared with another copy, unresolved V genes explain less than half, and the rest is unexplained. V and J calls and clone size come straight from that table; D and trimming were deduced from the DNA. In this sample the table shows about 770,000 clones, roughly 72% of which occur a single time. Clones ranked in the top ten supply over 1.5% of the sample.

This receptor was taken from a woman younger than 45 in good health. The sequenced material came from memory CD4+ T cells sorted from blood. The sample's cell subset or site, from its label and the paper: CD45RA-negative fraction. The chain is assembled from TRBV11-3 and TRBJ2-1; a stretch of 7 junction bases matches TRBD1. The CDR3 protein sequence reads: CASSGSRGSSYNEQFF. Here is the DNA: TGTGCCAGCAGCGGAAGCAGGGGGAGCTCCTACAATGAGCAGTTCTTC.